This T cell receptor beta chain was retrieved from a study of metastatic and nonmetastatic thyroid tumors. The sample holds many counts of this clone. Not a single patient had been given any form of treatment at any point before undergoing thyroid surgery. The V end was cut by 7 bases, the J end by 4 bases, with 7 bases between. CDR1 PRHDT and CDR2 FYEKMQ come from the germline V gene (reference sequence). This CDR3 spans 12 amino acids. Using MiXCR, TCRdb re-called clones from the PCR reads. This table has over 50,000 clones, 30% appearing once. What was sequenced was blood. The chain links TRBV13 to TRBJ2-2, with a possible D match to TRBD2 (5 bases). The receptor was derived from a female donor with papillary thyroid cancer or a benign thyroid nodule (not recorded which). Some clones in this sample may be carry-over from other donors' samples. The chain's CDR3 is CASIGGTGELFF. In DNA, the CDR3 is TGTGCCAGCATAGGAGGCACCGGGGAGCTGTTTTTT.